One T cell receptor (beta chain) is described in this entry. What this receptor recognizes is not known. No quality values exist for individual bases; no much larger clone is one base distant. Via the germline V gene, CDR1 is SGHDT and CDR2 YYEEEE. The CDR3 runs 13 residues from the cysteine to the phenylalanine. Only the CDR3 portion is preserved as DNA: 39 bases, with reading frame beginning at the first base. Cut back by 4 bases and 7 bases, the V and J ends lie 15 bases apart. Library construction relied on the immunoSEQ multiplex PCR assay. To provide template for TCR sequencing, every sample had RNA extracted and reverse transcribed into cDNA. First-strand cDNA was synthesized with SuperScript III using a 2:1 mix of oligo-dT and random hexamers. A synthetic immune receptor repertoire was used to assess amplification bias, and residual bias was removed computationally. As for the authors' bioinformatics: Raw reads were preprocessed to remove errors, and CDR3 was defined by IMGT conventions from the conserved cysteine to phenylalanine. Clonality was calculated as 1 minus Shannon entropy normalized by log2 of the number of productive unique TCRs. Scalp TCRbeta sequences were cross-referenced with sorted blood CD4 and CD8 repertoires so that the CD4 or CD8 identity of scalp clones could be inferred. TCRdb took this table from immuneACCESS and kept in-frame rearrangements with V and J called. Such tables lack part of the clones; where checked against another copy, unresolved V genes explain under half of the gap, and the rest is unexplained. Clonal size and the V and J genes are those of that table, whereas D and trimming came from the DNA. Within this sample are 120,000 or so clones, with 40% to 55% of them counted one time only. The top ten hold 8% to 11% of the sample.

The sample belongs to a study of CD8+ T cells in alopecia areata (dated by TCRdb to between 2017 and 2018). About the study as a whole: In both human patients and the C3H/HeJ mouse model, the study applied high-throughput TCRbeta sequencing to look at T cell clonal expansion in alopecia areata. The RNA source kit depended on sample type: the PAXgene miRNA kit for fixed scalp, the miRNeasy kit for PBMCs, and the RNeasy kit for mouse skin. Clonality in the scalp was compared among normal scalp (n=4), patchy alopecia areata scalp (n=8), and alopecia totalis/universalis scalp (n=8). TCRbeta CDR3 regions were amplified by immunoSEQ multiplex PCR using 35 Vbeta forward and 13 Jbeta reverse primers. Scalp tissue and sorted CD4+ and CD8+ peripheral blood T cells from patchy and totalis/universalis alopecia areata patients and from healthy controls were covered by human TCRbeta sequencing. Overall results and qualifications from the work: Scalp TCR repertoire analysis is complicated because resident alphabeta T cells in normal human skin are also sequenced, whereas mouse skin is dominated by gammadelta T cells. Shared TCR sequences between patients were less evident than in mice, which may be partly attributable to HLA diversity in the patient population. Lesional scalp, especially in alopecia totalis/universalis, showed higher clonality and more expanded CD8+ clones than normal scalp, suggesting antigenic drive.

Peripheral blood and lesional scalp punch biopsies were obtained from patients with alopecia areata. After PBMCs were isolated by density centrifugation and stained for CD3, CD4 and CD8, a FACSAria was used to sort CD4+ and CD8+ T cells. Untreated alopecia areata patients were recruited as part of a multicenter biomarker study. In a handful of patients from the biomarker study, blood CD8+ T cells were sorted further into NKG2D-low and NKG2D-high fractions. This receptor was obtained from a human donor with alopecia areata. Material for sequencing was NKG2D-low CD8+ T cells sorted from blood. Taken with the paper, the label for cell subset or site translates to: sorted CD8+ NKG2D-low blood T cells. This receptor chain uses TRBV5-6 and TRBJ2-7; tentative D gene TRBD2, with 5 bases matching. The nucleotide sequence is TGTGCCAGCAGCGACGGAGGTTCGGGGGAGCAGTACTTC. Its product reads: CASSDGGSGEQYF. Full variable domain (CDR3 extended with the reference TRBV5-6 and TRBJ2-7 proteins): DAGVTQSPTHLIKTRGQQVTLRCSPKSGHDTVSWYQQALGQGPQFIFQYYEEEERQRGNFPDRFSGHQFPNYSSELNVNALLLGDSALYLCASSDGGSGEQYFGPGTRLTVT.